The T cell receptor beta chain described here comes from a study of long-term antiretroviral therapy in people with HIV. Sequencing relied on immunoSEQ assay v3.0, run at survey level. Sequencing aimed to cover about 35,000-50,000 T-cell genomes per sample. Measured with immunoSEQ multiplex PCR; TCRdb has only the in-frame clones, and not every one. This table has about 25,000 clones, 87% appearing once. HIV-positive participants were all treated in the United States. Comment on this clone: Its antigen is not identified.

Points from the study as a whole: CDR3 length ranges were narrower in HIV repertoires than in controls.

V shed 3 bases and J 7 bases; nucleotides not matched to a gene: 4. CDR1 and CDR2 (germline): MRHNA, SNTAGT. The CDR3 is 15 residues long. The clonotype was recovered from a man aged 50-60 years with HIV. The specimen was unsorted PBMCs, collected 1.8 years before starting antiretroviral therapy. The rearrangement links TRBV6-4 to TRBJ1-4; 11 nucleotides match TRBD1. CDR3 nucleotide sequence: TGTGCCAGCAGTGAAGGACAGGGGGCCTCTGAAAAACTGTTTTTT. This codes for CASSEGQGASEKLFF.